The rows below give T cell receptor beta chains drawn from one sample of a study of shared clonotypes between healthy human individuals. TCRdb keeps only in-frame clones here, not all; method: immunoSEQ multiplex PCR. The sample carries 2 million to 2.5 million clones, 95% recorded once. The sample comprised naive CD4+ T cells sorted from blood. The receptor source for this set is a man between 18 and 29 years old in good health. The conserved cysteine and the conserved F or W are not part of the CDR3 here. A D gene is named only where the DNA matches it firmly.

ASSSSGRAGETQY TRBD2 TRBJ2-5 TRBV5-4
ASSLDRGDNSPLH TRBD1 TRBJ1-6 TRBV18
SVASGSRTDTQY TRBD2 TRBJ2-3 TRBV29-1
ASSLGGSRYEQY TRBD2 TRBJ2-7 TRBV7-6
ASSPQVALIYEQY . TRBJ2-7 TRBV18
ASSGSGGVNSPLH TRBD1 TRBJ1-6 TRBV5-4
ASSVSANTEAF . TRBJ1-1 TRBV9
ASSSGLAGEV TRBD2 TRBJ2-7 TRBV7-2
ASSESGKTQY . TRBJ2-5 TRBV2
ASSSSGWATYEQY . TRBJ2-7 TRBV9
ASRGMGTSQETQY TRBD2 TRBJ2-5 TRBV28
ASRLAGDIETQY TRBD2 TRBJ2-5 TRBV10-2
ASSYSSQSGRNTIY . TRBJ1-3 TRBV6-5
ASSPRRIQETQY . TRBJ2-5 TRBV18
ASSISEGYYREKLF . TRBJ1-4 TRBV19
ASSLGDTQY . TRBJ2-3 TRBV5-6
ASSLQGTEEVYLH TRBD1 TRBJ1-6 TRBV7-2
ASSYGQGFNEKLF TRBD1 TRBJ1-4 TRBV7-9
ASSLVGVREQY . TRBJ2-7 TRBV5-4
ASSHRGRPWDTIY . TRBJ1-3 TRBV6-5
ASRLIGTGPSSGYT TRBD1 TRBJ1-2 TRBV27
ASSPYSGTAAF . TRBJ1-1 TRBV27
ASSSGQGAAEQY TRBD1 TRBJ2-7 TRBV7-6
AINSGTPNTGELF . TRBJ2-2 TRBV10-3
ASSLEGGRGSPLH . TRBJ1-6 TRBV27
ASSLAEGDTQY . TRBJ2-3 TRBV5-4
ASSPEGLGKSYEQY . TRBJ2-7 TRBV21-1
ATRRSGSTDTQY . TRBJ2-3 TRBV15
ASSYRGNLDREQY . TRBJ2-7 TRBV6-5
ALRREINTEAF . TRBJ1-1 TRBV6-1
AIGGQGENYGYT TRBD1 TRBJ1-2 TRBV10-3
ASSHGREGDTQY TRBD2 TRBJ2-3 TRBV18
ASSAADRFEAF . TRBJ1-1 TRBV6-5
ASSLGPSGIYEQY TRBD2 TRBJ2-7 TRBV7-8
ASRTLAGVYEQY TRBD2 TRBJ2-7 TRBV6-5
ASSEQPGLGETQY . TRBJ2-5 TRBV6-1
SVEGGSGRTDTQY TRBD2 TRBJ2-3 TRBV29-1
AGTSSTETQY TRBD2 TRBJ2-5 TRBV30
ASSEAGRGSSTGELF . TRBJ2-2 TRBV6-1
ASSPQGLNEQY . TRBJ2-7 TRBV19
ASRGKGGLT . TRBJ1-2 TRBV6-5
ASYSMGDYNEQF . TRBJ2-1 TRBV7-9
ASSWTSGRPGETQY TRBD2 TRBJ2-5 TRBV2
ASSLRETSGRASHEQY TRBD2 TRBJ2-7 TRBV7-2
ASSPGTSGGSLPNEQY TRBD2 TRBJ2-7 TRBV5-1
ASSEPPYNEQF . TRBJ2-1 TRBV6-1
ASSLGGLAEETQY TRBD2 TRBJ2-5 TRBV7-2
ASSRRAGRSVNEKLF . TRBJ1-4 TRBV2
ASSLGEGNEQF TRBD2 TRBJ2-1 TRBV11-2
ASSQDDWDTAYEQY . TRBJ2-7 TRBV5-1
ASSSEQAGRFSPLH . TRBJ1-6 TRBV19